What follows are 14 T cell receptor beta chains derived from one specimen sequenced in a study of neoadjuvant anti-PD-1 for oral cavity cancer. The assay was immunoSEQ multiplex PCR, and TCRdb's table has in-frame clones only and misses some. The data contain about 14,000 clones, approximately 75% of them singletons. Specified time point: after neoadjuvant nivolumab, at surgical resection. The sequences come from PBMCs, collected after nivolumab (anti-PD-1) treatment. The receptors were sampled from a person between 35 and 79 years old with oral cavity squamous cell carcinoma.

The J gene is TRBJ1-1, the V gene TRBV19, with TRBD1 matching over 8 bases. Trimming took 5 bases from V and 4 from J; bases not matched to a gene: 6. CDR3 length equals 14 residues. Per germline, CDR1 LNHDA and CDR2 SQIVND (reference sequence). For the CDR3, the DNA is TGTGCCAGTAGTCTTCAGGGGGCGATCACTGAAGCTTTCTTT. This codes for CASSLQGAITEAFF.

This clone has a handful of counts. The genes are TRBV6-5 and TRBJ2-7; weak D call: TRBD1 (9 bases). The V gene lost 10 bases and the J gene lost 6 bases, with 25 bases spanning the gap. The germline V gene has CDR1 MNHEY and CDR2 SVGAGI. The CDR3 is 15 residues long. CDR3 nucleotide sequence: TGTGCCAACCGAGCGGGGGACAGGGTCGTCGGCGAGCAGTACTTC. Its protein is CANRAGDRVVGEQYF.

This clone was picked up a small number of times. This chain joins TRBV7-9 and TRBJ2-3; tentative D call: TRBD2 (7 bases). V dropped 11 bases and J dropped 4 bases, with 16 bases sitting between them. In germline, CDR1 is SEHNR, CDR2 FQNEAQ (reference sequence). CDR3 length: 13 amino acids. CDR3 DNA: TGTGCCGGGGGGCTAGCGGAGGCAGATACGCAGTATTTT. This codes for CAGGLAEADTQYF.

V and J are TRBV29-1 and TRBJ1-3; 7 nucleotides match TRBD1. The CDR3 covers 12 residues. V lost 8 bases to trimming and J lost 5 bases; unmatched junction nucleotides: 6. The germline V gene encodes CDR1 SQVTM and CDR2 ANQGSEA. The CDR3 protein is CSSRGQRNTIYF. The CDR3 DNA is TGCAGCTCGAGGGGGCAGCGAAACACCATATATTTT.

This clone turned up a few times. The rearrangement links TRBV10-3 to TRBJ2-1; the D is unclear. The CDR3 covers 14 residues. Germline-derived CDR1 and CDR2 are ENHRY and SYGVKD. The germline V and J ends were trimmed by 3 bases and 5 bases, with 11 bases remaining between them. Here the CDR3 DNA reads TGTGCCATCAGTGAATGGAACTCGAACAATGAGCAGTTCTTC. Amino acid sequence: CAISEWNSNNEQFF.

The chain employs TRBV30 and TRBJ2-3; D tentatively reads TRBD1 or TRBD2 (6 bases each). Germline V gene lookup returns CDR1 GTSNPN and CDR2 SVGIG (reference sequence). Trimming took off 1 base at V and 7 bases at J, with 15 bases between the two ends. The CDR3 length is 14 residues. The CDR3 DNA follows: TGTGCCTGGAGTGGACTAGGACAGTCCAATACGCAGTATTTT. Translation: CAWSGLGQSNTQYF.

This clone showed up just a few times. This rearrangement joins TRBV18 to TRBJ2-7; TRBD1 agrees at 8 bases. V lost 6 bases and J lost 5; bases outside the gene matches: 9. This CDR3 is built from 14 residues. From germline, CDR1 is KGHSH and CDR2 LQKENI. CDR3 sequence: CASSRRGLLDEQYF. CDR3 bases: TGTGCCAGCTCCCGCAGGGGGCTTTTGGACGAGCAGTACTTC.

The table lists this clone with a few counts. The chain couples TRBV10-1 to TRBJ2-7; D is tentatively TRBD1 or TRBD2 (5 bases each). The germline V and J ends were trimmed by 3 bases and 5 bases, with 17 bases remaining between them. This CDR3 is 15 amino acids long. The V gene's germline CDR1 is WNHNN and CDR2 SYGVQD (reference sequence). Written as DNA, the CDR3 is TGCGCCAGCAGTGATCGGAGGTCAGGGCAGGACGAGCAGTACTTC. Its protein is CASSDRRSGQDEQYF.

The chain links TRBV11-2 to TRBJ2-7, with a possible D match to TRBD2 (6 bases). This CDR3 is 13 amino acids long. Germline loops: CDR1 SGHAT, CDR2 FQNNGV. V lost 3 bases and J lost 3, with 9 bases in between. CDR3 nucleotides: TGTGCCAGCAGCTTCAACGGGGGCTACGAGCAGTACTTC. Encoded protein: CASSFNGGYEQYF.

This chain connects TRBV27 to TRBJ1-1; TRBD1 aligns across 8 bases. The ends lost 0 bases at V and 1 base at J; junction bases unmatched: 1. Germline loops: CDR1 MNHEY, CDR2 SMNVEV (reference sequence). The CDR3 is 15 residues long. The CDR3 DNA reads TGTGCCAGCAGTTTATCGGACAGGGCGAACACTGAAGCTTTCTTT. Translated, it gives CASSLSDRANTEAFF.

The genes are TRBV10-3 and TRBJ2-1, with 8 bases lining up with TRBD1. Trimming at V came to 10 bases and at J to 6 bases, leaving 11 bases not matched to a gene. This CDR3 region has 14 residues. Germline assignment: CDR1 ENHRY and CDR2 SYGVKD. The CDR3 DNA follows: TGTGCCAGCGCCCCGGGACAGGCCCCCAATGAGCAGTTCTTC. This gives the protein CASAPGQAPNEQFF.

J is TRBJ1-1 and V is TRBV27; D unclear. Germline lookup yields CDR1 MNHEY and CDR2 SMNVEV (reference sequence). The CDR3 consists of 13 residues. V was clipped by 4 bases and J by 7 bases, with 13 bases between them. CDR3 in DNA: TGTGCCAGCAGTTGGCGACCAGGTAGTGAAGCTTTCTTT. It codes for CASSWRPGSEAFF.

This clone was recorded only once. This chain joins TRBV29-1 and TRBJ2-7; possible D gene TRBD1, 7 bases. The CDR3 consists of 15 residues. Germline V gives CDR1 SQVTM, CDR2 ANQGSEA. V was cut by 4 bases and J by 3 bases, with 19 bases left in between. CDR3 amino acids: CSVGMAGGFFYEQYF. CDR3 DNA: TGCAGCGTTGGGATGGCAGGGGGGTTTTTCTACGAGCAGTACTTC.

This clone came up once. V gene TRBV5-4 combines with J gene TRBJ2-1; 7 nucleotides align to TRBD2. With 4 bases clipped from V and 7 bases from J, the junction kept 5 bases outside the gene matches. In germline, CDR1 is SGHNT, CDR2 YYREEE (reference sequence). The CDR3 runs to 13 residues. CDR3 sequence reads: CASSPGTTNEQFF. CDR3 bases: TGTGCCAGCAGCCCCGGGACTACGAATGAGCAGTTCTTC.